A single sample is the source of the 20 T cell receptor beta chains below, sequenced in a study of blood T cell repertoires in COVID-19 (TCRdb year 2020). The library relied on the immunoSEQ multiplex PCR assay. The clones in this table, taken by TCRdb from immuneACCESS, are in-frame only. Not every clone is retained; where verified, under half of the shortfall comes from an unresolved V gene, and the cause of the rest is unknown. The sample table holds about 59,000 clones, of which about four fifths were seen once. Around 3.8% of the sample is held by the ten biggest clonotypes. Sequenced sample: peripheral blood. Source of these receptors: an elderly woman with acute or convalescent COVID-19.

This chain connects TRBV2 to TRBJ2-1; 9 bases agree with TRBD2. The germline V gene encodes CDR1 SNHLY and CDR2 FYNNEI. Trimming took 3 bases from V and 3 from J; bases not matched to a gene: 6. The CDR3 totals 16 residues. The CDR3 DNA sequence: TGTGCCAGCAGTGATGCTGCGGGGGGGCGCTACAATGAGCAGTTCTTC. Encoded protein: CASSDAAGGRYNEQFF. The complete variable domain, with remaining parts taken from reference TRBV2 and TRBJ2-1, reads EPEVTQTPSHQVTQMGQEVILRCVPISNHLYFYWYRQILGQKVEFLVSFYNNEISEKSEIFDDQFSVERPDGSNFTLKIRSTKLEDSAMYFCASSDAAGGRYNEQFFGPGTRLTVL.

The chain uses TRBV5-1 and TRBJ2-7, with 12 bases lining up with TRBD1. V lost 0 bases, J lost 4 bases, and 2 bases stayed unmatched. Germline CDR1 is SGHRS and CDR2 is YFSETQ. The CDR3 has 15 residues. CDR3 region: CASSLGGQGAYEQYF. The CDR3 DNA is TGCGCCAGCAGCTTGGGGGGACAGGGGGCTTACGAGCAGTACTTC.

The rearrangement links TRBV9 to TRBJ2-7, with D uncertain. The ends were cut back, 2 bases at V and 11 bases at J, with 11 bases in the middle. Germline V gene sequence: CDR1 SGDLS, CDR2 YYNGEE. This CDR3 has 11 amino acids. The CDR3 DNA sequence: TGTGCCAGCAGCGTCCCCTCCCCCGAGTACTTC. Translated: CASSVPSPEYF.

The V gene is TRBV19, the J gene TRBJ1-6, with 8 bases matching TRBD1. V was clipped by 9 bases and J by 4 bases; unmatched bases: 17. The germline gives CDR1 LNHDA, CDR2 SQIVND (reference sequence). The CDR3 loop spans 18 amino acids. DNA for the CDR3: TGTGCCAGCCCTCGACAGGGGATTCCTCAGGGGTATAATTCACCCCTCCACTTT. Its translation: CASPRQGIPQGYNSPLHF.

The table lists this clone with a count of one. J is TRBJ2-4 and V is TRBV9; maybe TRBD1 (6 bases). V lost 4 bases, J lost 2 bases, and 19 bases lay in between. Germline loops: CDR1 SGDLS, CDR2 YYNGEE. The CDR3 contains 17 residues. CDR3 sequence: CASSPPIGGPSKNIQYF. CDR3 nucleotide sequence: TGTGCCAGCAGCCCTCCGATAGGGGGACCCTCCAAAAACATTCAGTACTTC.

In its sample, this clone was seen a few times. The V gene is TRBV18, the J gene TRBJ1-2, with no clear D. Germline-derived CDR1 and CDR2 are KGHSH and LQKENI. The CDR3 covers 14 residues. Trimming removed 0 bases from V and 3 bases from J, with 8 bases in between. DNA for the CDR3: TGTGCCAGCTCACCACCGGTCTTAGACTATGGCTACACCTTC. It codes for CASSPPVLDYGYTF.

This CDR3 reads CASSLASLKETQYF. In DNA, the CDR3 is TGTGCCAGCAGCTTAGCTAGCCTCAAAGAGACCCAGTACTTC. The V call is TRBV7-2, the J call TRBJ2-5; the D is unclear. V lost 0 bases and J lost 3, with 8 bases in between. Germline CDR1 is SGHTA and CDR2 is FQGNSA. The CDR3 totals 14 residues.

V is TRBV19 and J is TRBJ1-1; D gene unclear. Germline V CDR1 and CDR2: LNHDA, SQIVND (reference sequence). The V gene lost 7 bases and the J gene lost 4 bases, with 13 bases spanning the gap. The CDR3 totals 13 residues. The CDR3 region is CASNSQAGTEAFF. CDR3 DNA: TGTGCCAGTAACAGCCAAGCGGGCACTGAAGCTTTCTTT. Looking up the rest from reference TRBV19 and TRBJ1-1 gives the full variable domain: DGGITQSPKYLFRKEGQNVTLSCEQNLNHDAMYWYRQDPGQGLRLIYYSQIVNDFQKGDIAEGYSVSREKKESFPLTVTSAQKNPTAFYLCASNSQAGTEAFFGQGTRLTVV.

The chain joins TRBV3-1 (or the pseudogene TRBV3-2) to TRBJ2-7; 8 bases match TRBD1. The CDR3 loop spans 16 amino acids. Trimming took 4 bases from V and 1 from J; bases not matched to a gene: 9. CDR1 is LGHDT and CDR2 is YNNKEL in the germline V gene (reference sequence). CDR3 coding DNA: TGTGCCAGCAGCCGCAACGACAGGGGACCTTCCTACGAGCAGTACTTC. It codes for CASSRNDRGPSYEQYF.

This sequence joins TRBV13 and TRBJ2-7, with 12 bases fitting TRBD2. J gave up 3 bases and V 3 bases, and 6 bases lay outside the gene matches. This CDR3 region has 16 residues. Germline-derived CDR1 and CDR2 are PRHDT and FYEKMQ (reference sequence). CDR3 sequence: CASSFMTSGSLYEQYF. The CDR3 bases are TGTGCCAGCAGCTTCATGACTAGCGGGAGTCTCTACGAGCAGTACTTC.

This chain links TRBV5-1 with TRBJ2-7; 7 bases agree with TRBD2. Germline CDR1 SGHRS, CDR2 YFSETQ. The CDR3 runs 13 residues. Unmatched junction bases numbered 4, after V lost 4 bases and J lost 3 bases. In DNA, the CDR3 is TGCGCCAGCAGCCCGGGGAGGGGCTACGAGCAGTACTTC. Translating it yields CASSPGRGYEQYF.

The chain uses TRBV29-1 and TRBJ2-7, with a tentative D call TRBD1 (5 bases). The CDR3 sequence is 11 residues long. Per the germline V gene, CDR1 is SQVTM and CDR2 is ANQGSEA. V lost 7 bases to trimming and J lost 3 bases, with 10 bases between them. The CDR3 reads CSATRGYEQYF. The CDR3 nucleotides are TGCAGCGCGACAAGGGGCTACGAGCAGTACTTC.

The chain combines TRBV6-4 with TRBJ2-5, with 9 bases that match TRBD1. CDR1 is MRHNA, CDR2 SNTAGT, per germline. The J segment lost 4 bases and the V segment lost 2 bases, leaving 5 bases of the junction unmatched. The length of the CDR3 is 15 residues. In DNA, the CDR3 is TGTGCCAGCAGTGACCTCGGGGGACAGGGAGAGACCCAGTACTTC. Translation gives CASSDLGGQGETQYF.

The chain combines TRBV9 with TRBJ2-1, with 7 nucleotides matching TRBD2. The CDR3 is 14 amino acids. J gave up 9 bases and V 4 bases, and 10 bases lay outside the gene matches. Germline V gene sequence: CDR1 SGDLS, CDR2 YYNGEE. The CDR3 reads CASSSGLGVGEQFF. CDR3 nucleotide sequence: TGTGCCAGCAGCTCAGGACTAGGGGTAGGTGAGCAGTTCTTC.

For the CDR3, the DNA is TGTGCCAGCAGCTCTCCGGGGACAGGTCGCCCCCACTTT. Its translation is CASSSPGTGRPHF. The genes are TRBV28 and TRBJ1-6, with TRBD1 matching over 8 bases. CDR1 and CDR2 from the germline V gene are MDHEN and SYDVKM. CDR3 size: 13 residues. V was clipped by 6 bases and J by 18 bases; unmatched bases: 13.

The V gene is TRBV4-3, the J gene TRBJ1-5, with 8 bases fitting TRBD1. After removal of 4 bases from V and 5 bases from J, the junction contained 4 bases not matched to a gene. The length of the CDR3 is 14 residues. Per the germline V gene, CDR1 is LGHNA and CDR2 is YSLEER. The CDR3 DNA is TGCGCCAGCAGCCCCGGACAGGGCCATCAGCCCCAGCATTTT. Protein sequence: CASSPGQGHQPQHF.

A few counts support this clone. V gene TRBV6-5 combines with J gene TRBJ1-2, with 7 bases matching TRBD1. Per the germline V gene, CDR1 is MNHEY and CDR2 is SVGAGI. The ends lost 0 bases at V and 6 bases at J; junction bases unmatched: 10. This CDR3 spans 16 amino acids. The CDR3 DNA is TGTGCCAGCAGTTACTCCCCCCGGGACAGTGGGAATGGCTACACCTTC. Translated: CASSYSPRDSGNGYTF.

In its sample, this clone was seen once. CDR3 sequence: CASTLAGAWGDTQYF. The CDR3 DNA follows: TGCGCCAGCACCCTAGCGGGGGCATGGGGAGATACGCAGTATTTT. V and J are TRBV5-1 and TRBJ2-3; 10 nucleotides agree with TRBD2. This CDR3 is built from 15 residues. Trimming removed 6 bases from V and 5 bases from J; junction bases left unmatched: 9. The germline gives CDR1 SGHRS, CDR2 YFSETQ.

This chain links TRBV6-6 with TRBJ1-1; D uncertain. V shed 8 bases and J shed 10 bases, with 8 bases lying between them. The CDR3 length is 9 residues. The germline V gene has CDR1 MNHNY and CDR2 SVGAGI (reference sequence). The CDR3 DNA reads TGTGCCAGCGGGGAGCGAGCTTTCTTT. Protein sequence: CASGERAFF.

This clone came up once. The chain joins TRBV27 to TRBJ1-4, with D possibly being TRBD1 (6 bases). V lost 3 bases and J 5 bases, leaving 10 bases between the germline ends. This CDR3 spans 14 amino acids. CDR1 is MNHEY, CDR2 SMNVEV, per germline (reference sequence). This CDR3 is CASSFPQGNEKLFF. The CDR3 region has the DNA TGTGCCAGCAGTTTCCCCCAGGGGAATGAAAAACTGTTTTTT.